This TCR beta chain was identified during a study of T cell changes during pregnancy in multiple sclerosis. The method was immunoSEQ multiplex PCR; TCRdb's version includes in-frame clones alone and lacks a portion of them. This table holds about 46,000 clones, under 95% found once. The sequence came from a female donor with multiple sclerosis, enrolled in a pregnancy study. The sequences come from CD8+ T cells from peripheral blood mononuclear cells, collected in the second trimester of pregnancy.

The CDR3 loop is CAISGGQATNEKLFF. As DNA, the CDR3 is TGTGCCATCAGTGGGGGACAAGCAACTAATGAAAAACTGTTTTTT. The chain uses TRBV10-3 and TRBJ1-4; possible D gene TRBD1, 6 bases. Germline V CDR1 and CDR2: ENHRY, SYGVKD. This CDR3 contains 15 residues. V lost 4 bases and J lost 0, with 9 bases in between.